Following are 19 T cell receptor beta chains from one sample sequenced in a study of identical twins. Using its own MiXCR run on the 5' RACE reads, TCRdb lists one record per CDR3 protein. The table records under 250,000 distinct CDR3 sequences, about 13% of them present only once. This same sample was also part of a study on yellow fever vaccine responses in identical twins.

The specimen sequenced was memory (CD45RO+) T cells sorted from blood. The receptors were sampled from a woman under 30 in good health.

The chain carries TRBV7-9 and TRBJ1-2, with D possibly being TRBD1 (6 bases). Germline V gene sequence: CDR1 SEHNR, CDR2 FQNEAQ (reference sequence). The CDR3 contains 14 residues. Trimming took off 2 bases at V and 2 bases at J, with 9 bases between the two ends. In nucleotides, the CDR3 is TGTGCCAGCAGCTTAACAGGGACCAACTATGGCTACACCTTC. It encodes CASSLTGTNYGYTF.

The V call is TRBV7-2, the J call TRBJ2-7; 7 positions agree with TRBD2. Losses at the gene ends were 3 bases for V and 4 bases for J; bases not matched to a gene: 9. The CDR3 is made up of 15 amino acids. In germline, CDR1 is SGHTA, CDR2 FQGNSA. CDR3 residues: CASSLIQTSPYEQYF. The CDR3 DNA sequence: TGTGCCAGCAGCTTGATTCAGACTAGCCCTTACGAGCAGTACTTC. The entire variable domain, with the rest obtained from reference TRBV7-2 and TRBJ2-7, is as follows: GAGVSQSPSNKVTEKGKDVELRCDPISGHTALYWYRQSLGQGLEFLIYFQGNSAPDKSGLPSDRFSAERTGGSVSTLTIQRTQQEDSAVYLCASSLIQTSPYEQYFGPGTRLTVT.

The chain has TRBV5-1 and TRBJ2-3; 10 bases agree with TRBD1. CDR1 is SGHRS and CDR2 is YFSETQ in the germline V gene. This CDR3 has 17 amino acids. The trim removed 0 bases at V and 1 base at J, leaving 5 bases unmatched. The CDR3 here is CASSLGDRGLGTDTQYF. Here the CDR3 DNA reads TGCGCCAGCAGCTTGGGGGACAGGGGTTTAGGCACAGATACGCAGTATTTT.

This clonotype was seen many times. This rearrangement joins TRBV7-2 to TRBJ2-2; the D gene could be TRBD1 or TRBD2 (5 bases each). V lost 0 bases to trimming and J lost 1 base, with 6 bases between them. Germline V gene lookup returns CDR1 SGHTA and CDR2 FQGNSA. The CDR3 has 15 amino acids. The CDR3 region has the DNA TGTGCCAGCAGCTTAGCGGGGGTGAACACCGGGGAGCTGTTTTTT. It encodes CASSLAGVNTGELFF.

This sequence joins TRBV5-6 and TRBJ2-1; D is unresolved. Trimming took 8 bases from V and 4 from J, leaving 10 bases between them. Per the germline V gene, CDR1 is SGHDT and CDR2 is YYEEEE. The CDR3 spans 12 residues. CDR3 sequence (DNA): TGTGCCAGTTCCATCGGATACAATGAGCAGTTCTTC. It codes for CASSIGYNEQFF.

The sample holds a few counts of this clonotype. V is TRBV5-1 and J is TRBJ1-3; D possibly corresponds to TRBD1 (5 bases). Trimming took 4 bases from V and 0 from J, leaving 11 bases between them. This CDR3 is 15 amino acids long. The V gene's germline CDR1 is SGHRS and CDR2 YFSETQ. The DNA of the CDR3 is TGCGCCAGCAGCCTGCAGGGTTTCTCTGGAAACACCATATATTTT. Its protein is CASSLQGFSGNTIYF.

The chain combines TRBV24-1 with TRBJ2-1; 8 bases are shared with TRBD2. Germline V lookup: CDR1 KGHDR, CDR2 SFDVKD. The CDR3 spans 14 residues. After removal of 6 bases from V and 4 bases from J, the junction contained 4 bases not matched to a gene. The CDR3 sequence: CATSREGLYNEQFF. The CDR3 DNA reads TGTGCCACCAGTCGGGAGGGATTGTACAATGAGCAGTTCTTC.

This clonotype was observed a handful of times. In DNA form, the CDR3 reads TGTGCCAGCAGCTTGACAGGGGCCGACACTGAAGCTTTCTTT. Amino acids: CASSLTGADTEAFF. V usage is TRBV7-9 and J usage is TRBJ1-1, with 8 nucleotides matching TRBD1. Germline values: CDR1 SEHNR, CDR2 FQNEAQ (reference sequence). This CDR3 spans 14 amino acids. Trimming at V came to 3 bases and at J to 3 bases, leaving 3 bases not matched to a gene.

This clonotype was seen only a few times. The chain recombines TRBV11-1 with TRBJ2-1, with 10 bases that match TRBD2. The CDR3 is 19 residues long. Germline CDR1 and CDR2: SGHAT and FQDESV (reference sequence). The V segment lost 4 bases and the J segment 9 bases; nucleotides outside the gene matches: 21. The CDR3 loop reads CASSSNSRASSGSFREQFF. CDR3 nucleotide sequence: TGTGCCAGCAGCTCTAATAGTAGGGCGTCTAGCGGGAGTTTCCGTGAGCAGTTCTTC.

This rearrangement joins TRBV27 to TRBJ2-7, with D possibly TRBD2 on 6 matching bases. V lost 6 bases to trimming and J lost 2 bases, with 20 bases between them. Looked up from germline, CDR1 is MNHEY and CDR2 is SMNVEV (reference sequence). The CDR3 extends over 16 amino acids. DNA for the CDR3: TGTGCCAGCAGGGCAGGGCGAGGGAGGAGGGCCTACGAGCAGTACTTC. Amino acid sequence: CASRAGRGRRAYEQYF.

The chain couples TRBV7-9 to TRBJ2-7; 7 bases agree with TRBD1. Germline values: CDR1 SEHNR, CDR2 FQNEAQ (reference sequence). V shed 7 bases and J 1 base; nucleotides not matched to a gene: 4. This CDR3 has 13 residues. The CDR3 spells CASTSGQSYEQYF. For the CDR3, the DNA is TGTGCCAGCACCTCGGGACAGTCCTACGAGCAGTACTTC.

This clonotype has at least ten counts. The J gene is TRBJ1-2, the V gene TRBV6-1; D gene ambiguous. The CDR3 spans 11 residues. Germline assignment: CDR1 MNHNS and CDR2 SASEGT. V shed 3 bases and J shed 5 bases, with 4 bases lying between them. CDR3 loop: CASSDIYGYTF. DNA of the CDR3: TGTGCCAGCAGTGATATATATGGCTACACCTTC.

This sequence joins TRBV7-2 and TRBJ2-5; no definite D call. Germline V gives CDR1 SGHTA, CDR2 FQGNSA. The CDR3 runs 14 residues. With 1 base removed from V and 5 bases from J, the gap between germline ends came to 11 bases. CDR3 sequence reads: CASSLVPPRETQYF. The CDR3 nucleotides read TGTGCCAGCAGCTTAGTACCACCCCGGGAGACCCAGTACTTC.

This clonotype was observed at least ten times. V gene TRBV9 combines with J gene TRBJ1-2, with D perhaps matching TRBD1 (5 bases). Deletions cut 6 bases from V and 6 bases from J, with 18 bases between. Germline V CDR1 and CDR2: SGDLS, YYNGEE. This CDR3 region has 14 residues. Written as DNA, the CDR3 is TGTGCCAGCACCCCATTCGGGGGGTTGGATGGCTACACCTTC. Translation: CASTPFGGLDGYTF.

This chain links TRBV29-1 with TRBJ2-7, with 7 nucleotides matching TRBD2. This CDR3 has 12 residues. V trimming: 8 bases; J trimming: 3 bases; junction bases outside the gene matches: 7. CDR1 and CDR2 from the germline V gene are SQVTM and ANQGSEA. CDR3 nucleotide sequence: TGCAGCTATTCTAGCGGAGTCTACGAGCAGTACTTC. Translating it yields CSYSSGVYEQYF.

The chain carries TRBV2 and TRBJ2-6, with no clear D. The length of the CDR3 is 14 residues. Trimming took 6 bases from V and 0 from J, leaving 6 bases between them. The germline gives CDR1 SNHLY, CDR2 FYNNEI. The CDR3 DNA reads TGTGCCAGCAGGCTGGGCTCTGGGGCCAACGTCCTGACTTTC. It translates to CASRLGSGANVLTF.

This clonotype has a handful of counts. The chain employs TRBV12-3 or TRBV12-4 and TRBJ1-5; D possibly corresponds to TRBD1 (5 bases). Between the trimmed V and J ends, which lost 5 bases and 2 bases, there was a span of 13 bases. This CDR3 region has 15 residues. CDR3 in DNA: TGTGCCAGCAGTCCGGGCCGGGGGGGCAATCAGCCCCAGCATTTT. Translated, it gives CASSPGRGGNQPQHF.

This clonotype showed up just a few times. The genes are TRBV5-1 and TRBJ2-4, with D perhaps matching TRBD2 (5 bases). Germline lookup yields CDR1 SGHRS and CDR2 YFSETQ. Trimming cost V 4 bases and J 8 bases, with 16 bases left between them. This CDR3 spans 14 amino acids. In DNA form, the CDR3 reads TGCGCCAGCAGCCCCCAGGCGAGCGGAGACATTCAGTACTTC. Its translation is CASSPQASGDIQYF.

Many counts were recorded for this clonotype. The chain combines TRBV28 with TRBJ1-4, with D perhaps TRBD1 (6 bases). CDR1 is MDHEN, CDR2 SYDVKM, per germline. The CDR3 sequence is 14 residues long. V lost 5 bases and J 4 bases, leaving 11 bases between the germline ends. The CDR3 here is CASSRTVVNEKLFF. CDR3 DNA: TGTGCCAGCAGTCGGACAGTGGTTAATGAAAAACTGTTTTTT.